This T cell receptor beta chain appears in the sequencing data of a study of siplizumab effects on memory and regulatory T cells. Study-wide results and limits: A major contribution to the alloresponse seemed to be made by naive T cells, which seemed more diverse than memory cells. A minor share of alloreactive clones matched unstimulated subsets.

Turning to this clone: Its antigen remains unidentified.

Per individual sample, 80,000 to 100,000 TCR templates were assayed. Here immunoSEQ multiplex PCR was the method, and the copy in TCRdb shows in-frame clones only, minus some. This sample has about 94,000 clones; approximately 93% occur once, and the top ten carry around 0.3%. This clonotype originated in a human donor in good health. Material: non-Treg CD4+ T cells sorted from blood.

CDR3 amino acids: CASRGTGSTDTQYF. CDR3 DNA: TGTGCCAGTAGGGGTACAGGGAGCACAGATACGCAGTATTTT. This chain links TRBV19 with TRBJ2-3, with D perhaps TRBD1 (6 bases). The germline CDR1 and CDR2 sequences are LNHDA and SQIVND (reference sequence). Trimming removed 6 bases from V and 0 bases from J, with 10 bases in between. The CDR3 runs 14 residues.